Listed below are T cell receptor beta chains from one sample, sequenced in a study of human T cells and chemical hapten exposure. MiXCR was run by TCRdb on the 5' RACE reads, yielding one entry per CDR3 protein. The sample records roughly 82,000 distinct CDR3 sequences, 15% to 20% being singletons. All receptors come from a female donor in good health. Each CDR3 is given with its conserved first and last residue. A D gene is named only where the DNA matches it firmly. Expanded clones get a size class; other rows say once, few or many, or leave the size out.

cdr3_length	v_call	clone_size	d_call	j_call	cdr3_aa	cdr3_nt
16	TRBV5-4	NA	NA	TRBJ2-1	CASSLAGSGSYNEQFF	TGTGCCAGCAGCTTGGCCGGTAGCGGATCCTACAATGAGCAGTTCTTC
14	TRBV30	few	TRBD1	TRBJ2-5	CAWRGPGTGPTQYF	TGTGCCTGGAGGGGGCCGGGGACAGGGCCGACCCAGTACTTC
14	TRBV2	NA	TRBD1	TRBJ1-4	CASRATGGKEKLFF	TGTGCCAGCAGGGCGACAGGGGGTAAAGAAAAACTGTTTTTT
18	TRBV20-1	NA	TRBD1	TRBJ1-5	CSAREQDRGRILHQPQHF	TGCAGTGCTAGAGAGCAGGACAGGGGCCGAATCCTCCATCAGCCCCAGCATTTT
13	TRBV3-1	few	NA	TRBJ2-3	CASSTRQQDTQYF	TGTGCCAGCAGCACCCGACAGCAAGATACGCAGTATTTT
14	TRBV6-4	few	TRBD1	TRBJ2-3	CASSDGQGADTQYF	TGTGCCAGCAGTGACGGACAGGGGGCAGATACGCAGTATTTT
15	TRBV11-1	NA	NA	TRBJ1-1	CASSSPGQSGLEAFF	TGTGCCAGCAGCTCCCCCGGCCAATCAGGACTTGAAGCTTTCTTT
15	TRBV7-9	few	NA	TRBJ2-2	CASSPRDTRAGELFF	TGTGCCAGCAGCCCAAGGGACACCCGGGCCGGGGAGCTGTTTTTT
11	TRBV2	NA	NA	TRBJ1-5	CASSDQQPQHF	TGTGCCAGCAGTGATCAACAGCCCCAGCATTTT
12	TRBV7-9	NA	NA	TRBJ1-5	CASRRDSEPQHF	TGTGCCAGCAGACGGGACTCCGAGCCCCAGCATTTT
14	TRBV28	once	NA	TRBJ1-1	CASSPLAGDTEAFF	TGTGCCAGCAGTCCCCTAGCAGGCGACACTGAAGCTTTCTTT
13	TRBV5-1	NA	NA	TRBJ2-2	CASSLGNTGELFF	TGCGCCAGCAGCTTAGGGAACACCGGGGAGCTGTTTTTT
13	TRBV10-3	NA	NA	TRBJ1-1	CAITDSLGTEAFF	TGTGCCATCACGGACAGCCTAGGGACTGAAGCTTTCTTT
16	TRBV7-8	NA	TRBD1	TRBJ1-6	CASSHWTGTENSPLHF	TGTGCCAGCAGCCACTGGACAGGGACGGAAAATTCACCCCTCCACTTT
15	TRBV6-2/TRBV6-3	NA	NA	TRBJ1-5	CASSFRTGSNQPQHF	TGTGCCAGCAGTTTCCGGACGGGTAGCAATCAGCCCCAGCATTTT
16	TRBV3-1	NA	TRBD1	TRBJ2-5	CASSQDRAAPQETQYF	TGTGCCAGCAGCCAGGACAGGGCCGCGCCTCAAGAGACCCAGTACTTC
18	TRBV27	NA	TRBD2	TRBJ2-1	CASSFTSGTFSSYNEQFF	TGTGCCAGCAGCTTTACTAGCGGGACCTTCAGCTCCTACAATGAGCAGTTCTTC
14	TRBV5-1	NA	NA	TRBJ2-3	CASSLQGGPDTQYF	TGCGCCAGCAGCTTGCAGGGGGGGCCAGATACGCAGTATTTT
14	TRBV6-6	NA	NA	TRBJ2-1	CASSFAGRNNEQFF	TGTGCCAGCAGCTTCGCCGGACGCAACAATGAGCAGTTCTTC
15	TRBV5-1	NA	NA	TRBJ2-5	CASSSGTRYQETQYF	TGCGCCAGCAGCTCCGGGACAAGGTACCAAGAGACCCAGTACTTC